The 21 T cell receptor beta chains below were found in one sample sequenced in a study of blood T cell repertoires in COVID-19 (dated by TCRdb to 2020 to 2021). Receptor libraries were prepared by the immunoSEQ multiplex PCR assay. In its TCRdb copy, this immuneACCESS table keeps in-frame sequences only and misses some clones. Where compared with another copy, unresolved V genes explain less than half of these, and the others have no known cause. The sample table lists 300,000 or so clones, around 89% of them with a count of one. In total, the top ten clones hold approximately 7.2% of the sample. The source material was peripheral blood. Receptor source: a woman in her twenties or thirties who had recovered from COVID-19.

The CDR3 here is CASRTGGSGYTF. The CDR3 bases are TGTGCCAGCAGGACAGGGGGTTCGGGCTACACCTTC. The chain combines TRBV12-3 or TRBV12-4 with TRBJ1-2; 9 bases agree with TRBD1. V gave up 6 bases and J gave up 8 bases; unmatched junction bases: 4. The CDR3 is made up of 12 amino acids.

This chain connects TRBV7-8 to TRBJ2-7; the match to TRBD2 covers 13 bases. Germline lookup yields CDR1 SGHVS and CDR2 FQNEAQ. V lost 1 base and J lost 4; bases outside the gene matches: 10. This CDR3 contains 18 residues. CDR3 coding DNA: TGTGCCAGCAGCTTAGGATCCGGGACTAGCGGGGCCCTTTACGAGCAGTACTTC. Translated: CASSLGSGTSGALYEQYF.

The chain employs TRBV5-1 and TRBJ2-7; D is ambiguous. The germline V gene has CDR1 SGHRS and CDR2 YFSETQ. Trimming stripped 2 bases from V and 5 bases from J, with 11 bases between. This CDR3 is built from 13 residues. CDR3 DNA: TGCGCCAGCAGCTTACAGTTAGGCCACGAGCAGTACTTC. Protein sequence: CASSLQLGHEQYF.

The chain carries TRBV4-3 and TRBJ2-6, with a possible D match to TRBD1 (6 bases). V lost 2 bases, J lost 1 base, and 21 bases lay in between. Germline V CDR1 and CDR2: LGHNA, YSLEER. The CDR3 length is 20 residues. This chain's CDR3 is CASSQRLFGGDPSGANVLTF. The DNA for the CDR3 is TGCGCCAGCAGCCAACGGCTGTTTGGGGGCGATCCATCTGGGGCCAACGTCCTGACTTTC.

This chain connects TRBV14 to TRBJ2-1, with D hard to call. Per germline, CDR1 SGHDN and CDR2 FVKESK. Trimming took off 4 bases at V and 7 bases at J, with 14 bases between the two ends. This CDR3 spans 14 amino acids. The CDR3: CASSPLTVGNEQFF. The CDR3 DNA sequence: TGTGCCAGCAGCCCCCTTACGGTCGGGAATGAGCAGTTCTTC.

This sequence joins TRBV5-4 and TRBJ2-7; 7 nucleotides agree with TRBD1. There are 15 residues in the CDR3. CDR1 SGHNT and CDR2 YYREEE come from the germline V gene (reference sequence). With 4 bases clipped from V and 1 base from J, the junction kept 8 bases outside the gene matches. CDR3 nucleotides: TGTGCCAGCAGCCTCCGACAGGGACGGTCCTACGAGCAGTACTTC. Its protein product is CASSLRQGRSYEQYF.

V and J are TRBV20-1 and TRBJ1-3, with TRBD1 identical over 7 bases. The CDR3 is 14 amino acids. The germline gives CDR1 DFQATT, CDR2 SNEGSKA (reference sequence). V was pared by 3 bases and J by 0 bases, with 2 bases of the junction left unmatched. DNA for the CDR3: TGCAGTGCTAGTCGACAGGGCTCTGGAAACACCATATATTTT. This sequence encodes CSASRQGSGNTIYF.

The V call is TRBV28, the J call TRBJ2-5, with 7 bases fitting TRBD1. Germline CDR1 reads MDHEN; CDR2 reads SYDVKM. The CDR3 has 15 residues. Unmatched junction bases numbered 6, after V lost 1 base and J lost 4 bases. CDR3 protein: CASSLFAGGIETQYF. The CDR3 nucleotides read TGTGCCAGCAGTTTATTTGCAGGGGGTATAGAGACCCAGTACTTC.

CDR3 in DNA: TGTGCCAGTACTTTGGGGGGTCCCAATAATTCACCCCTCCACTTT. It specifies CASTLGGPNNSPLHF. The chain is built from TRBV19 and TRBJ1-6; TRBD1 is a possible D gene (5 bases). The germline V and J ends were trimmed by 7 bases and 5 bases, with 15 bases remaining between them. The germline CDR1 and CDR2 sequences are LNHDA and SQIVND (reference sequence). The CDR3 contains 15 residues. Variable domain in full (rest from reference TRBV19 and TRBJ1-6): DGGITQSPKYLFRKEGQNVTLSCEQNLNHDAMYWYRQDPGQGLRLIYYSQIVNDFQKGDIAEGYSVSREKKESFPLTVTSAQKNPTAFYLCASTLGGPNNSPLHFGNGTRLTVT.

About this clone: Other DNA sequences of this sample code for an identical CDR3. The CDR3 is CASSPGQGVTGELFF. The CDR3, as DNA: TGTGCCAGCAGCCCGGGACAGGGGGTCACCGGGGAGCTGTTTTTT. The J gene is TRBJ2-2, the V gene TRBV7-9; 11 bases map to TRBD1. The CDR3 loop spans 15 amino acids. With 5 bases clipped from V and 4 bases from J, the junction kept 3 bases outside the gene matches. Germline V gene data show CDR1 as SEHNR and CDR2 as FQNEAQ (reference sequence).

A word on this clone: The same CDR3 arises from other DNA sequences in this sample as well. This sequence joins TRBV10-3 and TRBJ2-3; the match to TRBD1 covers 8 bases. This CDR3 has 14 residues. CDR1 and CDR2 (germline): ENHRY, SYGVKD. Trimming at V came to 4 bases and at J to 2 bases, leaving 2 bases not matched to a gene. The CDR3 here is CAISGTGTTDTQYF. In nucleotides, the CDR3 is TGTGCCATCAGTGGGACAGGGACCACAGATACGCAGTATTTT.

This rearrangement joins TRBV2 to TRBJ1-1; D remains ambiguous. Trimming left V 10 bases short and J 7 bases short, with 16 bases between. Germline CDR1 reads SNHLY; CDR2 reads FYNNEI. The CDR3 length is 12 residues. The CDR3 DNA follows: TGTGCCACCCAAACTACGGGGTATGAAGCTTTCTTT. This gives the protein CATQTTGYEAFF.

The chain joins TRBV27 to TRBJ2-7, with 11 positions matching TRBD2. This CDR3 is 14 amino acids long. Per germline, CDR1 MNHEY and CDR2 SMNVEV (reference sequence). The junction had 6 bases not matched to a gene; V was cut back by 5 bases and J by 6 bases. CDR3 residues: CASSNSGGASEQYF. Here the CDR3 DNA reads TGTGCCAGCAGTAATAGCGGGGGGGCAAGCGAGCAGTACTTC.

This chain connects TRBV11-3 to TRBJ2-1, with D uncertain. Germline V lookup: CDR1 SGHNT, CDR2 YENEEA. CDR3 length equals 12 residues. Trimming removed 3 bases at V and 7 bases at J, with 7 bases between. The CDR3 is CASSLVENEQFF. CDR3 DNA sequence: TGTGCCAGCAGCTTGGTGGAGAATGAGCAGTTCTTC.

CDR3 amino acids: CASSLMEGRETQYF. In DNA form, the CDR3 reads TGTGCCAGCAGCCTCATGGAGGGTAGAGAGACCCAGTACTTC. The genes are TRBV7-8 and TRBJ2-5; possible D gene TRBD2, 6 bases. Trimming took off 5 bases at V and 4 bases at J, with 14 bases between the two ends. The V gene's germline CDR1 is SGHVS and CDR2 FQNEAQ. CDR3 length: 14 amino acids.

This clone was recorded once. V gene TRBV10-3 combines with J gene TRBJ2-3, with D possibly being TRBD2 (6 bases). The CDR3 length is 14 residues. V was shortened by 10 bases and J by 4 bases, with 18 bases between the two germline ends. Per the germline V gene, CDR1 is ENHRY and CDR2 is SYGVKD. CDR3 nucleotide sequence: TGTGCCACCCGACGGGGGATCGAATCAGATACGCAGTATTTT. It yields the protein CATRRGIESDTQYF.

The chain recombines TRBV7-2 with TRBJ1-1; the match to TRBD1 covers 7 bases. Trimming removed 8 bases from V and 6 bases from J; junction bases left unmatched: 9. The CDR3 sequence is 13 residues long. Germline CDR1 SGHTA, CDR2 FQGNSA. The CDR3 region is CASCKGDRSEAFF. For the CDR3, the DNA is TGTGCCAGCTGCAAGGGGGACAGATCTGAAGCTTTCTTT.

Here the CDR3 reads CASSIDLRQGLGNIQYF. The CDR3 DNA follows: TGTGCCAGTAGTATAGATCTTCGACAGGGGTTAGGAAACATTCAGTACTTC. The V and J genes are TRBV19 and TRBJ2-4; 8 nucleotides align to TRBD1. In germline, CDR1 is LNHDA, CDR2 SQIVND (reference sequence). V was clipped by 0 bases and J by 6 bases; unmatched bases: 10. CDR3 size: 17 residues.

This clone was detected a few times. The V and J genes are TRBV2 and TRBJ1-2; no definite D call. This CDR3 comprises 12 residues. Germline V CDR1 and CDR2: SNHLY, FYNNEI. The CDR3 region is CATSLFNYGYTF. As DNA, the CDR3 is TGTGCTACGAGCCTCTTCAACTATGGCTACACCTTC.

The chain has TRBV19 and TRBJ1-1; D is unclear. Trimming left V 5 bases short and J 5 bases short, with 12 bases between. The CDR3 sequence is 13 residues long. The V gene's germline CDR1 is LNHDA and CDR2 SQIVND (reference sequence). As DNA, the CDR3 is TGTGCCAGTAGTGTCTTAGGAGGAACTGAAGCTTTCTTT. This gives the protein CASSVLGGTEAFF.

CDR3 protein: CASSQDPTGSYEQYF. The CDR3 DNA sequence: TGCGCCAGCAGCCAAGACCCAACAGGCTCCTACGAGCAGTACTTC. This chain joins TRBV4-1 and TRBJ2-7; D may be TRBD1 (5 bases). The V end lost 0 bases, the J end lost 0 bases, and 9 bases lay between the germline ends. The CDR3 spans 15 residues. The germline CDR1 and CDR2 sequences are MGHRA and YSYEKL.